This T cell receptor (beta chain) stems from a study of T cells in Graves' hyperthyroidism and ophthalmopathy. Study observations and caveats: Blood shared most expanded thyroid clonotypes above 0.001.

RNA transcripts served as the template for amplifying TCR beta CDR3 regions. When the TCR CDR3 underwent first-round RT-PCR, the HTBI primer set was used. A single record per CDR3 protein comes from TCRdb applying MiXCR to the multiplex PCR reads. The sample consists of about 260,000 distinct CDR3 sequences, 16% of them appearing once. This clonotype was observed at least ten times. The antigen remains unidentified. CDR1 and CDR2 from the germline V gene are SNHLY and FYNNEI. The V and J ends lost 2 bases and 6 bases respectively, with 11 bases between them. The CDR3 length is 14 residues. The chain links TRBV2 to TRBJ1-5, with D possibly matching TRBD1 (5 bases). Sequenced input: blood. The source is a woman aged 18-29 years with Graves' ophthalmopathy. The CDR3, as DNA: TGTGCCAGCAGTGAAAGCGGGGGAAGTCAGCCCCAGCATTTT. It encodes CASSESGGSQPQHF.